The 27 T cell receptor beta chains given below trace back to one sample, sequenced in a study of immune characterization of retroperitoneal liposarcoma. TCRdb re-called the PCR reads through MiXCR, storing one row per CDR3 protein. The sample holds roughly 2,000 distinct CDR3 sequences; around 43% are singletons and the top ten take 18%. Sequencing was performed on tumor tissue. The receptors were gathered from a male donor with retroperitoneal liposarcoma.

This chain links TRBV7-2 with TRBJ2-1, with D tentatively TRBD2 (7 bases). Trimming took 5 bases from V and 4 from J, leaving 21 bases between them. The CDR3 covers 17 residues. Germline CDR1 is SGHTA and CDR2 is FQGNSA. The CDR3 loop reads CASSPAPQGRGYNEQFF. In DNA, the CDR3 is TGTGCCAGCAGCCCAGCCCCCCAGGGGAGGGGATACAATGAGCAGTTCTTC.

This chain links TRBV6-1 with TRBJ2-1, with D possibly being TRBD2 (5 bases). V was pared by 3 bases and J by 15 bases, with 12 bases between. Germline CDR1 reads MNHNS; CDR2 reads SASEGT. This CDR3 is built from 11 residues. This CDR3 reads CASSDYGGWFF. Here the CDR3 DNA reads TGTGCCAGCAGTGATTACGGCGGGTGGTTCTTC.

Sample share makes this clonotype medium-sized. This chain uses TRBV6-1 with TRBJ2-4, with D maybe TRBD2 (7 bases). Trimming pared 4 bases from V and 13 bases from J, leaving 29 bases between. In germline, CDR1 is MNHNS, CDR2 SASEGT. CDR3 length equals 17 residues. CDR3 region: CASSGQWRGPHTDTQYF. The CDR3 nucleotides read TGTGCCAGCAGTGGACAGTGGCGGGGGCCTCACACAGATACGCAGTACTTC.

Relative to its sample, this clonotype is medium-sized (0.01 to 0.1%). This rearrangement joins TRBV5-5 to TRBJ2-1; TRBD2 agrees at 9 bases. V lost 0 bases to trimming and J lost 4 bases; unmatched junction nucleotides: 2. Germline values: CDR1 SGHKS, CDR2 YYEKEE (reference sequence). CDR3 length: 15 residues. CDR3: CASSLDLAGYNEQFF. The CDR3 DNA sequence: TGTGCCAGCAGCTTGGATCTAGCGGGATACAATGAGCAGTTCTTC.

The chain employs TRBV6-5 and TRBJ1-2, with 10 positions matching TRBD1. This CDR3 contains 16 residues. CDR1 MNHEY and CDR2 SVGAGI come from the germline V gene. V lost 2 bases, J lost 4 bases, and 7 bases stayed unmatched. The CDR3 protein is CASSYQSGTGVYGYTF. In nucleotides, the CDR3 is TGTGCCAGCAGTTACCAATCCGGGACAGGGGTCTATGGCTACACCTTC.

CDR3 nucleotide sequence: TGTGCCAGCAGCGAAGGAGGGGACTATCAGCAGTACTTC. This translates into CASSEGGDYQQYF. The J gene is TRBJ2-4, the V gene TRBV7-2; the match to TRBD2 covers 7 bases. V trimming: 5 bases; J trimming: 13 bases; junction bases outside the gene matches: 11. Germline V gene data show CDR1 as SGHTA and CDR2 as FQGNSA. The CDR3 has 13 amino acids.

V and J are TRBV7-2 and TRBJ2-1; the D is unclear. The DNA end favors TRBJ2-7, so the J call may be wrong. Germline CDR1 reads SGHTA; CDR2 reads FQGNSA. CDR3 length: 13 residues. This CDR3 is CASSLRPLFEQYF. The CDR3 coding sequence is TGTGCCAGCAGCTTACGCCCTCTGTTCGAGCAGTACTTC.

This CDR3 is CASSDFREGPGELFF. For the CDR3, the DNA is TGTGCCAGCAGTGATTTTCGGGAGGGCCCAGGGGAGCTGTTTTTT. The chain has TRBV6-6 and TRBJ2-2; 8 nucleotides match TRBD2. V shed 5 bases and J 8 bases; nucleotides not matched to a gene: 10. The CDR3 extends over 15 amino acids. CDR1 is MNHNY and CDR2 is SVGAGI in the germline V gene (reference sequence).

This clonotype was observed a handful of times. J is TRBJ1-6 and V is TRBV6-1, with D uncertain. CDR3 length: 12 residues. Trimming removed 5 bases at V and 2 bases at J, with 1 base between. Germline CDR1 and CDR2: MNHNS and SASEGT. Here the CDR3 DNA reads TGTGCCAGCAGTCCCTATAATTCACCCCTCCACTTT. Protein sequence: CASSPYNSPLHF.

This clonotype is labeled medium-sized. J is TRBJ2-2 and V is TRBV6-5, with no clear D. V shed 2 bases and J shed 3 bases, with 4 bases lying between them. This CDR3 spans 13 amino acids. Germline CDR1 is MNHEY and CDR2 is SVGAGI. CDR3 sequence: CASSYGYTGELFF. The CDR3 nucleotides are TGTGCCAGCAGTTACGGGTACACCGGGGAGCTGTTTTTT.

This clonotype was counted a few times. The gene calls are TRBV7-2 and TRBJ2-1; TRBD2 matches 9 bases. Germline V lookup: CDR1 SGHTA, CDR2 FQGNSA. Trimming took 3 bases from V and 10 from J; bases not matched to a gene: 7. CDR3 length equals 14 residues. The chain's CDR3 is CASSFSGSTYEQFF. The CDR3 region has the DNA TGTGCCAGCAGCTTTAGCGGGAGCACCTACGAGCAGTTCTTC.

Only a few counts were recorded for this clonotype. This chain links TRBV6-1 with TRBJ2-1, with D perhaps given as TRBD1 or TRBD2 (5 bases each). This CDR3 contains 15 residues. CDR1 MNHNS and CDR2 SASEGT come from the germline V gene. Trimming cost V 10 bases and J 6 bases, with 22 bases left between them. The DNA of the CDR3 is TGTGCCACCCGGGACCCCCAAACACGGAGCAATGAGCAGTTCTTC. Translation: CATRDPQTRSNEQFF.

The chain links TRBV6-5 to TRBJ2-3; 7 nucleotides line up with TRBD2. Germline CDR1 and CDR2: MNHEY and SVGAGI. This CDR3 is built from 16 residues. V trimming: 5 bases; J trimming: 1 base; junction bases outside the gene matches: 9. The CDR3 sequence is CASSARLAPRTDTQYF. The CDR3 nucleotides read TGTGCCAGCAGTGCCCGACTAGCTCCTCGCACAGATACGCAGTATTTT.

This clonotype was detected a few times. CDR3 in DNA: TGTGCCAGCAGACGACAGGGGGCTATATCCTACAATGAGCAGTACTTC. Encoded protein: CASRRQGAISYNEQYF. The gene calls are TRBV6-1 and TRBJ2-1; 10 positions agree with TRBD1. The J call is doubtful: the DNA matches TRBJ2-7 better. In germline, CDR1 is MNHNS, CDR2 SASEGT. The CDR3 covers 16 residues.

The V and J genes are TRBV6-8 and TRBJ2-1, with TRBD2 matching over 14 bases. This CDR3 contains 20 residues. Germline CDR1 and CDR2: MNHGY and SAAAGT. V trimming: 2 bases; J trimming: 0 bases; junction bases outside the gene matches: 9. The DNA of the CDR3 is TGTGCCAGCAGTTACACACCGGGACTAGCGGGGGAGAGCTCCTACAATGAGCAGTTCTTC. Protein product: CASSYTPGLAGESSYNEQFF.

Within the sample, this clonotype is medium-sized. CDR3 amino acids: CASSRGSTDNEQFF. Written as DNA, the CDR3 is TGTGCCAGCAGCCGCGGGAGTACCGACAATGAGCAGTTCTTC. This rearrangement joins TRBV27 to TRBJ2-1, with 7 bases matching TRBD2. This CDR3 is built from 14 residues. Germline CDR1 is MNHEY and CDR2 is SMNVEV (reference sequence). J gave up 5 bases and V 6 bases, and 7 bases lay outside the gene matches.

This rearrangement joins TRBV6-1 to TRBJ2-1; D is unresolved. Trimming stripped 6 bases from V and 4 bases from J, with 10 bases between. Germline V gene lookup returns CDR1 MNHNS and CDR2 SASEGT. This CDR3 region has 13 residues. CDR3 sequence (DNA): TGTGCCAGCAGAGTACATGGATACAATGAGCAGTTCTTC. Residues: CASRVHGYNEQFF.

As regards this clonotype: With a much larger clone just one base away, this may be a read error. In DNA form, the CDR3 reads TGTGCCAGCAGTACCGGACATACCCTCTACGAGCAGTTCTTC. Translation: CASSTGHTLYEQFF. J is TRBJ2-1 and V is TRBV6-1, with D tentatively TRBD1 (5 bases). Trimming removed 5 bases from V and 10 bases from J, with 18 bases in between. Germline CDR1 MNHNS, CDR2 SASEGT. This CDR3 spans 14 amino acids.

The chain recombines TRBV10-2 with TRBJ2-1; D possibly corresponds to TRBD2 (7 bases). The J call is uncertain, as TRBJ2-7 better fits the DNA end. The CDR3 is 13 residues long. Germline V CDR1 and CDR2: WSHSY, SAAADI. The DNA of the CDR3 is TGCGCCAGCAGTGATCCAGGGCGGGGGCAACAGTACTTC. The encoded protein is CASSDPGRGQQYF.

This clonotype has a handful of counts. This chain joins TRBV6-1 and TRBJ2-1; D might be TRBD1 (5 bases). The J call is in doubt because the DNA end fits TRBJ2-7 better. Germline V gene sequence: CDR1 MNHNS, CDR2 SASEGT. CDR3 length: 13 residues. The CDR3 reads CASSEGQLNEQYF. The CDR3 DNA reads TGTGCCAGCAGTGAAGGACAGTTAAATGAGCAGTACTTC.

The chain has TRBV12-3 or TRBV12-4 and TRBJ2-5, with D perhaps matching TRBD2 (5 bases). Gene TRBJ2-7 matches the end of the DNA better, so the J call may be wrong. The CDR3 extends over 15 amino acids. The CDR3 bases are TGTGCCAGCAGCCGGAGGCGGGCCCAAAACTACGAGCAGTACTTC. It yields the protein CASSRRRAQNYEQYF.

This clonotype is medium-sized by share. A read error may be the cause here, since a much bigger clone is one base away. DNA for the CDR3: TGTGCCAGCACAAGCTCGCTAGCGGGAGACAATGAGCAGTACTTC. This codes for CASTSSLAGDNEQYF. The chain combines TRBV6-1 with TRBJ2-1, with 10 bases aligning to TRBD2. The DNA end is more similar to TRBJ2-7, so the J call may be wrong. Germline CDR1 reads MNHNS; CDR2 reads SASEGT. This CDR3 has 15 amino acids.

This chain links TRBV7-2 with TRBJ2-1, with 9 bases aligning to TRBD2. The J call is doubtful: the DNA matches TRBJ2-7 better. The CDR3 contains 15 residues. Germline loops: CDR1 SGHTA, CDR2 FQGNSA. The CDR3 protein is CASSLMSGGYNEQYF. CDR3 sequence (DNA): TGTGCCAGCAGCTTAATGAGCGGGGGGTACAATGAGCAGTACTTC.

By sample fraction, this clonotype is large. This chain joins TRBV6-1 and TRBJ1-6; 7 bases agree with TRBD1. The V segment lost 5 bases and the J segment 8 bases; nucleotides outside the gene matches: 6. From germline, CDR1 is MNHNS and CDR2 SASEGT. This CDR3 contains 14 residues. The CDR3 sequence is CASSRQGSDSPLHF. CDR3 nucleotide sequence: TGTGCCAGCAGTCGACAGGGATCTGATTCACCCCTCCACTTT.

The chain employs TRBV7-3 and TRBJ2-1; D remains ambiguous. In germline, CDR1 is SGHTA, CDR2 FQGTGA. V was cut by 2 bases and J by 2 bases, with 10 bases left in between. CDR3 length: 15 residues. The CDR3 sequence is CASSLDNGAYNEQFF. CDR3 nucleotides: TGTGCCAGCAGCTTAGACAATGGGGCCTACAATGAGCAGTTCTTC.

The chain employs TRBV6-6 and TRBJ1-6; possible D gene TRBD1, 6 bases. From germline, CDR1 is MNHNY and CDR2 SVGAGI (reference sequence). Trimming stripped 0 bases from V and 3 bases from J, with 15 bases between. The CDR3 has 18 amino acids. The CDR3 spells CASSYSTAGALYNSPLHF. The DNA for the CDR3 is TGTGCCAGCAGTTACTCGACGGCAGGGGCCCTCTATAATTCACCCCTCCACTTT.

The rearrangement uses TRBV12-3 or TRBV12-4 and TRBJ2-1; no definite D call. Matching the DNA end better, TRBJ2-7 makes the J call doubtful. The CDR3 runs to 14 residues. CDR3 loop: CASSRRAPAYEQYF. The CDR3 DNA is TGTGCCAGCAGCCGACGGGCCCCTGCCTACGAGCAGTACTTC.